Each of the 17 T cell receptor beta chains below was sequenced from the same sample in a study of shared clonotypes between healthy human individuals. Data came from immunoSEQ multiplex PCR; TCRdb stores just in-frame clones and leaves some out. The repertoire has about 380,000 clones, 95% to 97% of them found once; the top ten carry approximately 0.3%. Material for sequencing was memory CD8+ T cells sorted from blood. The subset denotes: CD45RO+ cells pooled with CCR7-negative TemRA cells. These receptor sequences come from a young man in good health.

The chain is built from TRBV28 and TRBJ1-1; D gene uncertain. The CDR3 extends over 13 amino acids. Germline loops: CDR1 MDHEN, CDR2 SYDVKM. The V end lost 0 bases, the J end lost 3 bases, and 5 bases lay between the germline ends. The CDR3 nucleotides are TGTGCCAGCAGTTTATGGCGGGACACTGAAGCTTTCTTT. Its protein product is CASSLWRDTEAFF. The variable domain in full, with the rest retrieved from reference TRBV28 and TRBJ1-1, is DVKVTQSSRYLVKRTGEKVFLECVQDMDHENMFWYRQDPGLGLRLIYFSYDVKMKEKGDIPEGYSVSREKKERFSLILESASTNQTSMYLCASSLWRDTEAFFGQGTRLTVV.

The chain carries TRBV27 and TRBJ2-2; perhaps TRBD2 as D (6 bases). V shed 4 bases and J shed 5 bases, with 11 bases lying between them. Germline loops: CDR1 MNHEY, CDR2 SMNVEV (reference sequence). This CDR3 has 14 amino acids. The CDR3 DNA reads as TGTGCCAGCAGTTCCTATCTAGCGACCGGGGAGCTGTTTTTT. This codes for CASSSYLATGELFF.

DNA for the CDR3: TGTGCCACCAGCAGAGAGGGACAGGGGACATACGAGCAGTACTTC. Translation: CATSREGQGTYEQYF. The chain has TRBV15 and TRBJ2-7; 10 positions match TRBD1. Germline V lookup: CDR1 LNHNV, CDR2 YYDKDF (reference sequence). J lost 4 bases, V lost 0 bases, and 3 bases had no gene match. The CDR3 is made up of 15 amino acids.

The CDR3 here is CASSSSSSTWYEQYF. CDR3 sequence (DNA): TGTGCCAGCAGTTCGTCGTCTAGCACCTGGTACGAGCAGTACTTC. The rearrangement links TRBV28 to TRBJ2-7; D might be TRBD2 (5 bases). CDR3 length: 15 residues. The V end was cut by 4 bases, the J end by 4 bases, with 17 bases between. CDR1 and CDR2 (germline): MDHEN, SYDVKM.

This sequence joins TRBV7-2 and TRBJ2-7; D is perhaps TRBD2 (5 bases). Germline CDR1 and CDR2: SGHTA and FQGNSA. V gave up 2 bases and J gave up 3 bases, with 14 bases separating them. The CDR3 runs 15 residues. CDR3 region: CASSLRRDTDYEQYF. CDR3 in DNA: TGTGCCAGCAGCTTACGACGGGATACTGACTACGAGCAGTACTTC.

This rearrangement joins TRBV15 to TRBJ2-1; D unclear. Germline V CDR1 and CDR2: LNHNV, YYDKDF (reference sequence). The CDR3 totals 12 residues. Trimming took off 9 bases at V and 7 bases at J, with 13 bases between the two ends. CDR3 nucleotide sequence: TGTGCCACGGGCCTCAGCCGAAATGAGCAGTTCTTC. It specifies CATGLSRNEQFF. Combining the CDR3 with reference TRBV15 and TRBJ2-1 gives the whole variable domain DAMVIQNPRYQVTQFGKPVTLSCSQTLNHNVMYWYQQKSSQAPKLLFHYYDKDFNNEADTPDNFQSRRPNTSFCFLDIRSPGLGDTAMYLCATGLSRNEQFFGPGTRLTVL.

The rearrangement uses TRBV5-4 and TRBJ2-1; D possibly uses TRBD1 or TRBD2 (5 bases each). Germline V gene sequence: CDR1 SGHNT, CDR2 YYREEE (reference sequence). V was clipped by 3 bases and J by 14 bases, with 21 bases between them. CDR3 size: 14 residues. CDR3 sequence reads: CASSSPGRSAWEFF. The CDR3 nucleotides are TGTGCCAGCAGCTCCCCGGGGCGGTCTGCATGGGAGTTCTTC.

The chain links TRBV9 to TRBJ1-1, with a tentative D call TRBD1 (6 bases). Germline CDR1 SGDLS, CDR2 YYNGEE. The germline V and J ends were trimmed by 4 bases and 5 bases, with 18 bases remaining between them. This CDR3 contains 15 residues. CDR3: CASSLRGGAGTEAFF. The CDR3 region has the DNA TGTGCCAGCAGCCTCCGAGGGGGAGCGGGGACTGAAGCTTTCTTT.

The rearrangement links TRBV9 to TRBJ2-1; D possibly uses TRBD1 or TRBD2 (10 bases each). The CDR3 is 21 amino acids. The germline V gene encodes CDR1 SGDLS and CDR2 YYNGEE. V was shortened by 3 bases and J by 0 bases, with 28 bases between the two germline ends. The DNA for the CDR3 is TGTGCCAGCAGCGGACAGGGGGCAGGGCTAGCGGGAGTCAGCTCCTACAATGAGCAGTTCTTC. Encoded protein: CASSGQGAGLAGVSSYNEQFF.

The rearrangement joins TRBV10-1 to TRBJ2-1; 8 bases line up with TRBD2. Per the germline V gene, CDR1 is WNHNN and CDR2 is SYGVQD (reference sequence). V lost 2 bases, J lost 5 bases, and 8 bases stayed unmatched. CDR3 length: 16 amino acids. DNA of the CDR3: TGCGCCAGCAGTGAGGGGGGACTAGGCCCGAACAATGAGCAGTTCTTC. Translated, it gives CASSEGGLGPNNEQFF.

This chain uses TRBV4-1 with TRBJ2-3; weak D call: TRBD1 (7 bases). CDR3 length: 16 residues. Looked up from germline, CDR1 is MGHRA and CDR2 is YSYEKL. V lost 1 base to trimming and J lost 2 bases, with 13 bases between them. The CDR3 loop reads CASSQVGQRVTDTQYF. In nucleotides, the CDR3 is TGCGCCAGCAGCCAAGTGGGACAGCGGGTCACAGATACGCAGTATTTT.

The V and J genes are TRBV15 and TRBJ1-3; D is possibly TRBD1 (5 bases). Germline V lookup: CDR1 LNHNV, CDR2 YYDKDF (reference sequence). The CDR3 is 15 amino acids. V was clipped by 2 bases and J by 8 bases, with 16 bases between them. The CDR3 coding sequence is TGTGCCACCAGCAGAACGCCGGGGGGTTGGGACACCATATATTTT. Encoded protein: CATSRTPGGWDTIYF.

This chain links TRBV20-1 with TRBJ1-5; D uncertain. CDR3 length: 11 amino acids. The germline V gene has CDR1 DFQATT and CDR2 SNEGSKA (reference sequence). Trimming pared 6 bases from V and 3 bases from J, leaving 6 bases between. CDR3 in DNA: TGCAGTGCGGGGAACAATCAGCCCCAGCATTTT. Its protein is CSAGNNQPQHF.

The chain is built from TRBV12-2 and TRBJ2-3; the table's D call TRBD2 went unverified against the DNA. TRBV12-2 is reported as a pseudogene. The CDR3 has 17 residues. As DNA, the CDR3 is TGTGCAAGTCGTTATTCGACTAGCGGGGTCGGGACAGATACGCAGTATTTT. Translated, it gives CASRYSTSGVGTDTQYF.

The V gene is TRBV18, the J gene TRBJ2-2, with 9 bases matching TRBD2. The germline V gene has CDR1 KGHSH and CDR2 LQKENI. This CDR3 has 15 residues. J lost 6 bases, V lost 1 base, and 3 bases had no gene match. CDR3 DNA: TGTGCCAGCTCACCACTAGCGGGAGAGGCCGGGGAGCTGTTTTTT. Protein sequence: CASSPLAGEAGELFF.

V and J are TRBV7-6 and TRBJ2-7; D remains ambiguous. Trimming removed 5 bases at V and 3 bases at J, with 14 bases between. This CDR3 spans 14 amino acids. Per the germline V gene, CDR1 is SGHVS and CDR2 is FNYEAQ. The CDR3 DNA sequence: TGTGCCAGCAGCCTCAGGTCCGGGCGCTACGAGCAGTACTTC. Its protein is CASSLRSGRYEQYF.

The chain combines TRBV13 with TRBJ2-1; 10 bases are a match to TRBD2. The germline CDR1 and CDR2 sequences are PRHDT and FYEKMQ (reference sequence). The CDR3 totals 14 residues. With 2 bases clipped from V and 15 bases from J, the junction kept 10 bases outside the gene matches. The CDR3 DNA sequence: TGTGCCAGCAGCTTAAGTCTGCTAGCGGGAGTTCTGTTCTTC. Encoded protein: CASSLSLLAGVLFF. The full variable domain, with the rest looked up from reference TRBV13 and TRBJ2-1, is AAGVIQSPRHLIKEKRETATLKCYPIPRHDTVYWYQQGPGQDPQFLISFYEKMQSDKGSIPDRFSAQQFSDYHSELNMSSLELGDSALYFCASSLSLLAGVLFFGPGTRLTVL.